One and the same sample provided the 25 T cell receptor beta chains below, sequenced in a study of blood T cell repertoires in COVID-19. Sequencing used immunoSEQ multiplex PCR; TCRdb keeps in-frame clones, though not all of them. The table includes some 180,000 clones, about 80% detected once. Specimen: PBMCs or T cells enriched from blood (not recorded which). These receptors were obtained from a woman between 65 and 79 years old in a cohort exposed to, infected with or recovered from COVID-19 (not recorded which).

This CDR3 is CASSQPDRSATNEKLFF. The DNA for the CDR3 is TGTGCCAGCAGCCAACCGGACAGGAGTGCAACTAATGAAAAACTGTTTTTT. The chain uses TRBV4-2 and TRBJ1-4; the match to TRBD1 covers 7 bases. The CDR3 covers 17 residues. Germline CDR1 is LGHNA and CDR2 is YNFKEQ. The J segment lost 0 bases and the V segment lost 2 bases, leaving 6 bases of the junction unmatched.

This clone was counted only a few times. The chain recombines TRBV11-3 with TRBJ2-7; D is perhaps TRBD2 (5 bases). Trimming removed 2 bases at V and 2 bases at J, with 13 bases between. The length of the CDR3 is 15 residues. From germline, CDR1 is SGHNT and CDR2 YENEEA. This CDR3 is CASSLPGIGTYEQYF. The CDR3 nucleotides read TGTGCCAGCAGCTTACCCGGGATTGGGACCTACGAGCAGTACTTC.

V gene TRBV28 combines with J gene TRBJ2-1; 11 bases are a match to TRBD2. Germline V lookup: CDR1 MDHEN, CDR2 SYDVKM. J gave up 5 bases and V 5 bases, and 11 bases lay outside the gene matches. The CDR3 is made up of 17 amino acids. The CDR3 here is CASSRLAGPKGHNEQFF. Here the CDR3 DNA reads TGTGCCAGCAGTCGACTAGCGGGACCCAAGGGACACAATGAGCAGTTCTTC.

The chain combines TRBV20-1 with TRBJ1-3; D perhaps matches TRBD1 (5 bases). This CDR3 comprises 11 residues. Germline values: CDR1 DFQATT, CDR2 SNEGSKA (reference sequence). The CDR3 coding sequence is TGCGGTGGGGCATCTGGAAACACCATATATTTT. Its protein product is CGGASGNTIYF.

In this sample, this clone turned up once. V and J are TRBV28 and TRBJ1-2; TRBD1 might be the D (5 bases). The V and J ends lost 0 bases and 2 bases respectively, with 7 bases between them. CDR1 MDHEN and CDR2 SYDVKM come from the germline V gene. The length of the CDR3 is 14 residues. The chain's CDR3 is CASSLWAGNYGYTF. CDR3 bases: TGTGCCAGCAGTTTATGGGCAGGGAACTATGGCTACACCTTC.

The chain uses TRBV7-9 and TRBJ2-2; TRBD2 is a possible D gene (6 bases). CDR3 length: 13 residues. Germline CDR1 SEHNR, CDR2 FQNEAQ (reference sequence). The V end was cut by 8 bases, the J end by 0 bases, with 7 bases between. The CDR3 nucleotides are TGTGCCAGCGGAGGGGCGAACACCGGGGAGCTGTTTTTT. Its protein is CASGGANTGELFF.

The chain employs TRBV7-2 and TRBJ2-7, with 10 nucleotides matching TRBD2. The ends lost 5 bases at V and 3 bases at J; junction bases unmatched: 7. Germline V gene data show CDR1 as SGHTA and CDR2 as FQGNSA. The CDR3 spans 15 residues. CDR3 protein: CASSHTAGGYYEQYF. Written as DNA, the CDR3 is TGTGCCAGCAGCCATACAGCGGGAGGGTACTACGAGCAGTACTTC.

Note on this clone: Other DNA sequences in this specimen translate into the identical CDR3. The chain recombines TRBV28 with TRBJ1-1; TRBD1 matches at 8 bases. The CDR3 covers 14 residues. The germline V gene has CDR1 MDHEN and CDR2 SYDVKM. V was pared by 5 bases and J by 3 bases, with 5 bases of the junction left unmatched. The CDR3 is CASSPGQGDTEAFF. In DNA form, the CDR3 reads TGTGCCAGCAGTCCCGGACAGGGCGACACTGAAGCTTTCTTT. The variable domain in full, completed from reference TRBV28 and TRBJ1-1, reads DVKVTQSSRYLVKRTGEKVFLECVQDMDHENMFWYRQDPGLGLRLIYFSYDVKMKEKGDIPEGYSVSREKKERFSLILESASTNQTSMYLCASSPGQGDTEAFFGQGTRLTVV.

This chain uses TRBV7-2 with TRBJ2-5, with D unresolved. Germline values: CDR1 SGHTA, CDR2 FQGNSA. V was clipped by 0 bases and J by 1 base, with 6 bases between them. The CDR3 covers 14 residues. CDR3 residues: CASSLAGSQETQYF. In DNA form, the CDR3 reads TGTGCCAGCAGCTTAGCGGGCAGCCAAGAGACCCAGTACTTC.

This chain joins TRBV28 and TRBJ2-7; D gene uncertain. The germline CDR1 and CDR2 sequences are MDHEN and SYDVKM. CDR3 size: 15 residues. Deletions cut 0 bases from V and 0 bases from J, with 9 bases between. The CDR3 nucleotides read TGTGCCAGCAGTTTATGGGGCAAGGACTCCTACGAGCAGTACTTC. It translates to CASSLWGKDSYEQYF.

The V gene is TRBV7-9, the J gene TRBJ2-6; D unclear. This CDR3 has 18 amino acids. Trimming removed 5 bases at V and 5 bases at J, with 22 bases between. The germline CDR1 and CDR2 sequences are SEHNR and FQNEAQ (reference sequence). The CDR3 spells CASSQLTYHESRANVLTF. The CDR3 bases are TGTGCCAGCAGCCAACTGACATACCATGAAAGTCGGGCCAACGTCCTGACTTTC.

CDR3 coding DNA: TGTGCCAGCAGACCGGGACAGGGGTTCAATGAGCAGTTCTTC. Residues: CASRPGQGFNEQFF. This chain joins TRBV6-5 and TRBJ2-1, with 10 bases aligning to TRBD1. CDR1 and CDR2 (germline): MNHEY, SVGAGI. The CDR3 length is 14 residues. The junction had 5 bases not matched to a gene; V was cut back by 6 bases and J by 6 bases.

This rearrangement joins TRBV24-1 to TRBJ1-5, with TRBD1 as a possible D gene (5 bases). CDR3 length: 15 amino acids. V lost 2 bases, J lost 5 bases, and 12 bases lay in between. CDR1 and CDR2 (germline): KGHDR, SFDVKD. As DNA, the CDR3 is TGTGCCACCAGTGATTCCGGCAGGGACTATCAGCCCCAGCATTTT. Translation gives CATSDSGRDYQPQHF.

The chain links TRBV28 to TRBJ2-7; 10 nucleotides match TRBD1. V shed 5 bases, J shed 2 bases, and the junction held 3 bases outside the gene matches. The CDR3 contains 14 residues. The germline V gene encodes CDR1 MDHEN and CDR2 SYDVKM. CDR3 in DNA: TGTGCCAGCAGTCGGACAGGGGGACCCTACGAGCAGTACTTC. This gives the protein CASSRTGGPYEQYF.

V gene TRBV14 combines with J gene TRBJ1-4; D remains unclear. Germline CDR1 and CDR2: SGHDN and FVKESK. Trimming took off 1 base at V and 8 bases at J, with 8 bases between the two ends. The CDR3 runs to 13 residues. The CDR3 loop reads CASSQGPREKLFF. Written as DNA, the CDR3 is TGTGCCAGCAGCCAAGGACCTAGGGAAAAACTGTTTTTT.

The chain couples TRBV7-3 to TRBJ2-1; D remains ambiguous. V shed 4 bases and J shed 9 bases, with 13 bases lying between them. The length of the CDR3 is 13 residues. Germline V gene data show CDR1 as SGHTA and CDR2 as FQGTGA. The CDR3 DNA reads TGTGCCAGCAGCTATCGACCCGCAGGTGAGCAGTTCTTC. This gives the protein CASSYRPAGEQFF.

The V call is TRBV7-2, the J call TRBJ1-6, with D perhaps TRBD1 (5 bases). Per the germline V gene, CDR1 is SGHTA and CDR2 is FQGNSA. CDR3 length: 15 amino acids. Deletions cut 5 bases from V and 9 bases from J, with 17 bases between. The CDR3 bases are TGTGCCAGCAGCCCAGGCGGGGGTGGTCGTTCACCCCTCCACTTT. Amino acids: CASSPGGGGRSPLHF. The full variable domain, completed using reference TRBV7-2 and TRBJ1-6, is GAGVSQSPSNKVTEKGKDVELRCDPISGHTALYWYRQSLGQGLEFLIYFQGNSAPDKSGLPSDRFSAERTGGSVSTLTIQRTQQEDSAVYLCASSPGGGGRSPLHFGNGTRLTVT.

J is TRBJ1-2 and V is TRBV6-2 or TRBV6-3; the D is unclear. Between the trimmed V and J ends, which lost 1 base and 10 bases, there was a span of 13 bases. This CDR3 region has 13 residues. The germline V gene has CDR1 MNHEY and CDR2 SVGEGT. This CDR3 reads CASSYWGMEVYTF. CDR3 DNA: TGTGCCAGCAGTTACTGGGGAATGGAGGTCTACACCTTC.

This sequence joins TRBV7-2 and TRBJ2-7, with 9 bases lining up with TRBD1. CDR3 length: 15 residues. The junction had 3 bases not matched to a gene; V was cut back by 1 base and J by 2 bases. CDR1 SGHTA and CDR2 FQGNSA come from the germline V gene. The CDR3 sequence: CASSLVTGGPYEQYF. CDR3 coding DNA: TGTGCCAGCAGCTTAGTGACAGGGGGTCCCTACGAGCAGTACTTC.

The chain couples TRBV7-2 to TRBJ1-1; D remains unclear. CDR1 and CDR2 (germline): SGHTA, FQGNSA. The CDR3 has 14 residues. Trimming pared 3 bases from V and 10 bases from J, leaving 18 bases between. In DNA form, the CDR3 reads TGTGCCAGCAGCTTGAGGGAGCCTAGTGTCTTAGCTTTCTTT. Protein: CASSLREPSVLAFF.

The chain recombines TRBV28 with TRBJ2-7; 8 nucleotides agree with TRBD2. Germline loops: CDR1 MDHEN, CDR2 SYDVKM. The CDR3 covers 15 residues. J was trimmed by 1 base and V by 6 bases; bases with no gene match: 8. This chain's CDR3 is CASRIGGGTSYEQYF. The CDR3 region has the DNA TGTGCCAGCAGGATCGGGGGGGGGACTTCCTACGAGCAGTACTTC.

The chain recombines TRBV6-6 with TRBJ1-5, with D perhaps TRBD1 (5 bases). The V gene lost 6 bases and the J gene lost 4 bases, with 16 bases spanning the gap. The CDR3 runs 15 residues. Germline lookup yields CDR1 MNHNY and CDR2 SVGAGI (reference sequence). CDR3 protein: CASSRGVYGNQPQHF. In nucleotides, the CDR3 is TGTGCCAGCAGCCGGGGGGTCTACGGGAATCAGCCCCAGCATTTT.

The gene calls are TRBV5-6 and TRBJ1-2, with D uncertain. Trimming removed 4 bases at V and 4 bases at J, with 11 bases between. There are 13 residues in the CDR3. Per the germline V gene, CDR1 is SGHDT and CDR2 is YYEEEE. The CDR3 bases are TGTGCCAGCAGCCCATACAGAACCTATGGCTACACCTTC. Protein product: CASSPYRTYGYTF.

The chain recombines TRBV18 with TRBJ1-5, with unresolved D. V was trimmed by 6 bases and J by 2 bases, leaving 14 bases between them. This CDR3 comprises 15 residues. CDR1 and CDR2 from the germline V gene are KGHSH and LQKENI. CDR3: CASSPGSNGNQPQHF. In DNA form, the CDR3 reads TGTGCCAGCTCCCCTGGGAGCAATGGCAATCAGCCCCAGCATTTT.

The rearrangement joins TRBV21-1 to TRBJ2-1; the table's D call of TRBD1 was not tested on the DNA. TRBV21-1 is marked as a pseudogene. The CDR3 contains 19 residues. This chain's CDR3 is CASSKAGTGDPPPYNEQFF. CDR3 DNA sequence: TGTGCCAGCAGCAAAGCGGGGACAGGGGACCCCCCACCTTACAATGAGCAGTTCTTC.